This T cell receptor (beta chain) was documented in a study of shared clonotypes between healthy human individuals. The study's findings and limits: It was observed that around 5% of naive CD4 clonotypes were shared across a handful of donors.

In germline, CDR1 is LNHDA, CDR2 SQIVND (reference sequence). CDR3 length equals 18 residues. Trimming shortened V by 3 bases and J by 0 bases, and 15 bases separated the two germline ends. As regards this clone: Antigen specificity is unknown.

Naive CD8 cells lacked CD45RO and underwent positive selection for CCR7, leaving out terminally differentiated effector memory CD45RA+ cells. The donor population consisted of healthy HIV-negative adults with no recent acute infections or vaccinations. The data were produced by immunoSEQ multiplex PCR, yet TCRdb's version contains in-frame clones alone and is incomplete. The sample contains 2 million or so clones, over 85% of which appear only once. What was sequenced was naive CD8+ T cells sorted from blood. V usage is TRBV19 and J usage is TRBJ1-6, with no clear D. This TCR was sampled from a man between 18 and 29 years old in good health. The CDR3 DNA follows: TGTGCCAGTAGTATTTTCTCTGGCGGAAGCTCCTATAATTCACCCCTCCACTTT. It codes for CASSIFSGGSSYNSPLHF.